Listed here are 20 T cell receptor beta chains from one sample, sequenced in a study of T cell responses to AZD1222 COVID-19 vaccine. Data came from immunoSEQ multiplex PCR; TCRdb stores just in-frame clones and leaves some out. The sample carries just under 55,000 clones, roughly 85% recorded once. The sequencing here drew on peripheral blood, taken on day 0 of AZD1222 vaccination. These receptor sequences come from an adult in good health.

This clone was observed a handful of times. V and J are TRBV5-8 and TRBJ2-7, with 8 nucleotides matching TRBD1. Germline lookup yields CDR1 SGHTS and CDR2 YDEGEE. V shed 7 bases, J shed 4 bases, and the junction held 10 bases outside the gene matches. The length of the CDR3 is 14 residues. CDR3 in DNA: TGTGCCAGCGTGGGGGACAGGAGCTTATACGAGCAGTACTTC. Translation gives CASVGDRSLYEQYF.

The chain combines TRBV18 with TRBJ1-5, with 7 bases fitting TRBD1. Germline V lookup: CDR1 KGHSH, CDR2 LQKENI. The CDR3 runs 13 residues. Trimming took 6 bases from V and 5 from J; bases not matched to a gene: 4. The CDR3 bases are TGTGCCAGCTCGGAGGGGGCGCATCAGCCCCAGCATTTT. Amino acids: CASSEGAHQPQHF.

In DNA form, the CDR3 reads TGTGCCAGCAGTTACGTAAGGACAGGGGGCGGCTATGGCTACACCTTC. Translating it yields CASSYVRTGGGYGYTF. The genes are TRBV6-5 and TRBJ1-2, with 11 bases fitting TRBD1. Per germline, CDR1 MNHEY and CDR2 SVGAGI. The junction had 6 bases not matched to a gene; V was cut back by 2 bases and J by 4 bases. This CDR3 contains 16 residues.

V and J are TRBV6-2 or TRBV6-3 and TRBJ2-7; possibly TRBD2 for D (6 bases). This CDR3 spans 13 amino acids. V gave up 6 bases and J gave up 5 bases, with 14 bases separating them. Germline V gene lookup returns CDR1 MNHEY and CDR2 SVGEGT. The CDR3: CASSQLQRDEQYF. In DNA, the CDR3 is TGTGCCAGCAGCCAGCTCCAGCGGGACGAGCAGTACTTC.

In nucleotides, the CDR3 is TGCAGCGTTGAGCCGGGACAGTCTTATGACACCTTC. Translation: CSVEPGQSYDTF. V usage is TRBV29-1 and J usage is TRBJ1-2; 7 bases align to TRBD1. With V trimmed by 3 bases and J by 12 bases, 10 bases remained unmatched. This CDR3 spans 12 amino acids. Per the germline V gene, CDR1 is SQVTM and CDR2 is ANQGSEA.

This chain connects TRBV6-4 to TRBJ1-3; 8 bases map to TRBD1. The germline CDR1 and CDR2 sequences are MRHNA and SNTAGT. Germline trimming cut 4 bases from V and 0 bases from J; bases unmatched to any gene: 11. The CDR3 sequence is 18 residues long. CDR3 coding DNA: TGTGCCAGCAGTGGGGTGACAGGGGCCTCGAACTCTGGAAACACCATATATTTT. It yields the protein CASSGVTGASNSGNTIYF.

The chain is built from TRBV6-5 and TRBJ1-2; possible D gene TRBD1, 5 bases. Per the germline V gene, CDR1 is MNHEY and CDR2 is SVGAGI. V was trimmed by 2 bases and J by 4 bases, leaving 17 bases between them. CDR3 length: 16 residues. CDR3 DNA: TGTGCCAGCAGTTACAATGAGGGGCCTAACAGCTATGGCTACACCTTC. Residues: CASSYNEGPNSYGYTF.

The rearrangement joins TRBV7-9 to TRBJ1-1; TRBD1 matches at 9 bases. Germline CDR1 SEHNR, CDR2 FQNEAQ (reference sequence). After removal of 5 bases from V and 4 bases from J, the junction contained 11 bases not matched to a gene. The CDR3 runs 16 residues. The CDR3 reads CASSQDVGQGSTEAFF. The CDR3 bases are TGTGCCAGCAGCCAAGATGTCGGACAGGGGAGCACTGAAGCTTTCTTT.

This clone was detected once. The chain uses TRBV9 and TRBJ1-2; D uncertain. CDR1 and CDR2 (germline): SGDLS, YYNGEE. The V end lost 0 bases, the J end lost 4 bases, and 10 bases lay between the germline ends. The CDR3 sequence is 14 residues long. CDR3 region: CASSVGGAFYGYTF. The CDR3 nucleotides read TGTGCCAGCAGCGTAGGGGGAGCCTTCTATGGCTACACCTTC.

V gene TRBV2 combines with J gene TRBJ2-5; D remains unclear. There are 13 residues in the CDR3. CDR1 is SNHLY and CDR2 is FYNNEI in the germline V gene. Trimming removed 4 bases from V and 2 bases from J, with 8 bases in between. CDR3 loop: CASSGPEQETQYF. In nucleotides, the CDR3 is TGTGCCAGCAGTGGGCCGGAACAAGAGACCCAGTACTTC.

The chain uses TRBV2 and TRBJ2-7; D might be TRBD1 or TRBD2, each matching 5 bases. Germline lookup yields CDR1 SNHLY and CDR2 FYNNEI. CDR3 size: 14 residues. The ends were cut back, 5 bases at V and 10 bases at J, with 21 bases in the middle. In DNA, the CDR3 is TGTGCCAGCAGTCCCCGGGACCTCTTTACGAACCAGTACTTC. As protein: CASSPRDLFTNQYF.

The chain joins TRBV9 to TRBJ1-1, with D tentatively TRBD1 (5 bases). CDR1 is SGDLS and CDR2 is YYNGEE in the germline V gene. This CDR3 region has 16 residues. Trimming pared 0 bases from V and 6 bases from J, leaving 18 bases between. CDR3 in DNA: TGTGCCAGCAGCGTAGGGGAGGGACCGAGGAGGTCTGAAGCTTTCTTT. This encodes CASSVGEGPRRSEAFF. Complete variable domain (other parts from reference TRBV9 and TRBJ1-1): DSGVTQTPKHLITATGQRVTLRCSPRSGDLSVYWYQQSLDQGLQFLIQYYNGEERAKGNILERFSAQQFPDLHSELNLSSLELGDSALYFCASSVGEGPRRSEAFFGQGTRLTVV.

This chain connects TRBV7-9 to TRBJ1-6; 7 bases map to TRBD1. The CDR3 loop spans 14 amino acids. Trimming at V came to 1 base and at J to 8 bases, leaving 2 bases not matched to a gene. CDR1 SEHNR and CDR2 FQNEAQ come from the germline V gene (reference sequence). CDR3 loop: CASSLGQGDSPLHF. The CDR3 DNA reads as TGTGCCAGCAGCTTAGGACAGGGAGATTCACCCCTCCACTTT.

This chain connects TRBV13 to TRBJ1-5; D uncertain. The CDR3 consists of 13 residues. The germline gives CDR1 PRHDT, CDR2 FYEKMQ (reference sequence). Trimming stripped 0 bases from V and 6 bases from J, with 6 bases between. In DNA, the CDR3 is TGTGCCAGCAGCTTAGGCGGGAGTCAGCCCCAGCATTTT. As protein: CASSLGGSQPQHF.

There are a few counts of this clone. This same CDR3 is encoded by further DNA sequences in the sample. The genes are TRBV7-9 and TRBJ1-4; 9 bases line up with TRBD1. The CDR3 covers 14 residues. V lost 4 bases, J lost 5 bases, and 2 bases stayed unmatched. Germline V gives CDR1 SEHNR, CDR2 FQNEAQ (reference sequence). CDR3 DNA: TGTGCCAGCAGCTCGACAGGGGGGAATGAAAAACTGTTTTTT. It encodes CASSSTGGNEKLFF. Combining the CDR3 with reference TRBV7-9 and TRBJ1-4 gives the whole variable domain DTGVSQNPRHKITKRGQNVTFRCDPISEHNRLYWYRQTLGQGPEFLTYFQNEAQLEKSRLLSDRFSAERPKGSFSTLEIQRTEQGDSAMYLCASSSTGGNEKLFFGSGTQLSVL.

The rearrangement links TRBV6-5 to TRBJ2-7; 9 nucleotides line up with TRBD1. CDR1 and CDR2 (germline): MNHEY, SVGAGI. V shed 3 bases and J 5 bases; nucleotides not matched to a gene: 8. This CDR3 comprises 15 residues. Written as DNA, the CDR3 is TGTGCCAGCAGTTATTCACAGGGGGCGCGAAACGAGCAGTACTTC. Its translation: CASSYSQGARNEQYF.

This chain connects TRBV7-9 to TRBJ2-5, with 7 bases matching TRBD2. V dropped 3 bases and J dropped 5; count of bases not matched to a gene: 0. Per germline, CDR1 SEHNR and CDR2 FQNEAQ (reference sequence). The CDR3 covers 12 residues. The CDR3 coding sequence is TGTGCCAGCAGCTTCGGGGGGGAGACCCAGTACTTC. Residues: CASSFGGETQYF.

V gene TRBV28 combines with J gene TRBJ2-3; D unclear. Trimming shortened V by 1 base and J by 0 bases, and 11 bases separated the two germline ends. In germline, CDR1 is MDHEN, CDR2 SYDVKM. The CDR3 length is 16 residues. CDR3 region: CASSLSTVPSTDTQYF. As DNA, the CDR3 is TGTGCCAGCAGTTTATCCACGGTCCCAAGCACAGATACGCAGTATTTT.

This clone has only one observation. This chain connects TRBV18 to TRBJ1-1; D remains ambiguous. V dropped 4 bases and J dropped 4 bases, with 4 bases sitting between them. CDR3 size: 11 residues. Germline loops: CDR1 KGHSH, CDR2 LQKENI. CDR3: CASSLGTEAFF. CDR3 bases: TGTGCCAGCTCACTGGGCACTGAAGCTTTCTTT.

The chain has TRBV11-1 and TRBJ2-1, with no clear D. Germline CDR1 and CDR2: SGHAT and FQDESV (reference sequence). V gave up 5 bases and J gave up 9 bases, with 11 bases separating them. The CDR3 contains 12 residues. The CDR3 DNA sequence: TGTGCCAGCAGCGTCAGGTTCGTTGAGCAGTTCTTC. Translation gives CASSVRFVEQFF.